This paragraph reports one T cell receptor beta chain. These data originate in a study of early T cells in non-severe SARS-CoV-2 infection. The CDR3 sequence is 14 residues long. Germline V lookup: CDR1 KGHSH, CDR2 LQKENI. Trimming stripped 3 bases from V and 6 bases from J, with 15 bases between. TCRdb used MiXCR to reprocess the 5' RACE reads, holding one entry per CDR3 protein. The sample has around 65,000 distinct CDR3 sequences; roughly 12% are singletons. The chain carries TRBV18 and TRBJ2-7, with no clear D. The receptor's source is an adult who was a healthcare worker with PCR-confirmed SARS-CoV-2 infection or an uninfected control (not recorded which). The source material was whole blood, sampled at baseline. This chain's CDR3 is CASSPQALRAEQYF. In nucleotides, the CDR3 is TGTGCCAGCTCACCCCAGGCCCTTCGTGCCGAGCAGTACTTC.